This TCR beta chain was recorded in a study of glioma-infiltrating T cells. Regarding the study as a whole: Gliomas, especially low-grade, showed above-expected tissue-blood divergence; non-neoplastic patients showed below. Only very few CDR3 sequences appeared in both tissue and blood.

TCR alpha and beta CDR3 regions were amplified from RNA using iRepertoire nested multiplex PCR. Tissue mRNA or PBMC total RNA, about 85-400 ng, went into one-step reverse transcription and amplification. One entry per CDR3 protein, called by TCRdb with MiXCR from the multiplex PCR reads. In the table there are around 180,000 distinct CDR3 sequences, approximately 40% of which are singletons. This clonotype was seen at least ten times. What it binds is unknown. In germline, CDR1 is DFQATT, CDR2 SNEGSKA (reference sequence). The CDR3 runs 12 residues. Trimming took 7 bases from V and 1 from J, leaving 7 bases between them.

This receptor was taken from a human donor with low-grade glioma or glioblastoma, undergoing nonglioma brain surgery, or in good health (not recorded which). This sequence joins TRBV20-1 and TRBJ1-4, with D perhaps matching TRBD1 (5 bases). Sequenced input: glioma tissue, nonneoplastic brain tissue, or PBMCs (not recorded which). The CDR3 DNA is TGCAGTGTGGGGGGAACTAATGAAAAACTGTTTTTT. It translates to CSVGGTNEKLFF.